These T cell receptor beta chains were read from a single sample in a study of human T cells and chemical hapten exposure. TCRdb used MiXCR to reprocess the RACE reads, holding one entry per CDR3 protein. The profile shows about 180,000 distinct CDR3 sequences, nearly 30% of them singletons. This material consisted of whole blood, taken in connection with sensitization to the hapten diphenylcyclopropenone (DPC). The origin of the receptors is a woman in her twenties or thirties with alopecia areata. Some clones in this sample may be carry-over from other donors' samples. CDR3s include the opening cysteine and the closing phenylalanine or tryptophan. D genes are given only for firm matches. Clone size, where shown, is once, few, many, or a class for clones that have expanded.

J	V	size	D	CDR3	DNA
TRBJ1-1	TRBV9	.	.	CASSVGGTGGEAFF	TGTGCCAGCAGCGTCGGGGGGACGGGGGGAGAAGCTTTCTTT
TRBJ2-3	TRBV7-6	.	TRBD2	CASSFIAGGSTDTQYF	TGTGCCAGCAGCTTCATAGCGGGGGGCAGCACAGATACGCAGTATTTT
TRBJ2-3	TRBV28	.	TRBD1	CASRRDRGVSDTQYF	TGTGCCAGCAGGCGTGACAGGGGAGTATCAGATACGCAGTATTTT
TRBJ2-7	TRBV5-1	once	.	CASSFTGLREQYF	TGCGCCAGCAGCTTTACAGGTTTGCGCGAGCAGTACTTC
TRBJ1-3	TRBV28	.	.	CASRVGQTAGNTIYF	TGTGCCAGCAGAGTTGGACAGACGGCGGGAAACACCATATATTTT
TRBJ2-7	TRBV25-1	.	.	CASSELALGRVREQYF	TGTGCCAGCAGTGAATTAGCCCTCGGCCGAGTACGCGAGCAGTACTTC
TRBJ1-5	TRBV6-1	.	.	CASSRGPNQPQHF	TGTGCCAGCAGCCGGGGACCCAATCAGCCCCAGCATTTT
TRBJ1-1	TRBV7-7	.	.	CASSRNWDTEAFF	TGTGCCAGCAGCCGGAATTGGGACACTGAAGCTTTCTTT
TRBJ1-1	TRBV18	few	TRBD1	CASSPDLQGWGTEAFF	TGTGCCAGCTCACCAGATCTACAGGGGTGGGGAACTGAAGCTTTCTTT
TRBJ1-1	TRBV6-5	.	TRBD1	CASSTGTGTRTEAFF	TGTGCCAGCAGCACCGGGACAGGGACCCGTACTGAAGCTTTCTTT
TRBJ1-1	TRBV20-1	few	TRBD1	CSARWQGGYTEAFF	TGCAGTGCTAGATGGCAGGGGGGGTACACTGAAGCTTTCTTT
TRBJ2-1	TRBV6-5	.	.	CASSYRTVSSYNEQFF	TGTGCCAGCAGTTACCGGACGGTAAGCTCCTACAATGAGCAGTTCTTC
TRBJ2-2	TRBV5-1	.	TRBD1	CASSLRTGNTGELFF	TGCGCCAGCAGTCTCCGGACAGGGAACACCGGGGAGCTGTTTTTT
TRBJ1-1	TRBV27	few	.	CASSPSGMTTFF	TGTGCCAGCAGTCCCTCAGGGATGACGACTTTCTTT
TRBJ2-1	TRBV9	.	.	CASSVPGWNEQFF	TGTGCCAGCAGCGTCCCCGGCTGGAATGAGCAGTTCTTC
TRBJ1-5	TRBV18	few	TRBD1	CASSPLQGSNQPQHF	TGTGCCAGCTCACCATTACAGGGGAGCAATCAGCCCCAGCATTTT
TRBJ2-7	TRBV7-2	.	TRBD2	CASSLARGLAGGRGGEQYF	TGTGCCAGCAGCTTAGCGCGGGGACTAGCGGGGGGGCGTGGTGGGGAGCAGTACTTC
TRBJ2-2	TRBV10-3	.	.	CATSREIGELFF	TGTGCTACCTCCAGGGAAATCGGGGAGCTGTTTTTT
TRBJ1-1	TRBV5-1	few	.	CASSLQVANTEAFF	TGCGCCAGCAGCTTACAAGTAGCGAACACTGAAGCTTTCTTT
TRBJ1-2	TRBV20-1	.	.	CSARSRRSYGYTF	TGCAGTGCTAGGTCCAGGCGTAGCTATGGCTACACCTTC
TRBJ1-1	TRBV20-1	.	TRBD1	CSADRGANTEAFF	TGCAGTGCTGACAGGGGGGCAAACACTGAAGCTTTCTTT
TRBJ2-3	TRBV9	once	TRBD2	CASSPTGGGAPDTQYF	TGTGCCAGCAGCCCCACTGGCGGGGGGGCCCCAGATACGCAGTATTTT
TRBJ1-4	TRBV20-1	few	.	CSAGGGWEEKLFF	TGCAGTGCTGGGGGGGGCTGGGAGGAAAAACTGTTTTTT
TRBJ2-1	TRBV5-1	many	TRBD2	CASSTGRLAANEQFF	TGCGCCAGCAGTACGGGACGGCTAGCGGCCAATGAGCAGTTCTTC